A selection of T cell receptor beta chains follows, all from one sample in a study of OX40 agonist ivuxolimab in advanced cancers. Data came from immunoSEQ multiplex PCR; TCRdb stores just in-frame clones and leaves some out. In the table there are 55,000 to 75,000 clones, 87% of which are singletons. The sample was CD4+ or CD8+ T cells sorted from blood, taken in a trial of the OX40 agonist ivuxolimab. The receptors were gathered from an adult with an advanced solid tumor such as melanoma, head and neck, liver or kidney cancer. Each CDR3 is given with its conserved first and last residue. Fields, in order: J gene, V gene, CDR3 protein.

TRBJ1-5	TRBV10-3	CAISDRQSNQPQHF
TRBJ2-7	TRBV11-3	CASCAPSPPYEQYF
TRBJ1-3	TRBV7-9	CASSYLLGQGNNTIYF
TRBJ2-7	TRBV9	CASTRLAGEEPKSYEQYF
TRBJ2-2	TRBV7-8	CASSLPQLPGELFF
TRBJ1-4	TRBV15	CATTYDRVKEKLFF
TRBJ2-2	TRBV4-1	CASSQGVLRRGPNTGELFF
TRBJ1-1	TRBV30	CAWSPIDGQRGAFF
TRBJ1-1	TRBV7-8	CASSLGGSSEAFF
TRBJ2-2	TRBV5-4	CASSLQAGAAGELFF
TRBJ2-7	TRBV19	CASRTQGRSSYEQYF
TRBJ2-7	TRBV25-1	CASSTQGHEQYF
TRBJ2-5	TRBV19	CASSPSGRGETQYF
TRBJ2-7	TRBV7-7	CASSLGDGFYEQYF
TRBJ2-2	TRBV20-1	CSAPLAGELFF
TRBJ2-7	TRBV6-1	CASSEGGTVTYEQYF
TRBJ2-1	TRBV6-4	CASSKGLAGVAYNEQFF
TRBJ1-4	TRBV29-1	CSASDLNWEKLFF
TRBJ1-1	TRBV19	CATMGPLNTEAFF
TRBJ2-2	TRBV11-2	CASSPPKTSQGGELFF
TRBJ2-5	TRBV20-1	CSASGKETQYF
TRBJ2-7	TRBV5-1	CASSTTADLYEQYF
TRBJ2-7	TRBV7-2	CASSAVASGTFDFYEQYF
TRBJ1-3	TRBV30	CACKTLGYSGNTIYF
TRBJ1-4	TRBV6-5	CASSYSSGRNNEKLFF
TRBJ2-1	TRBV7-2	CASSANFNEQFF
TRBJ1-2	TRBV13	CASSSNIQGYTNYGYTF